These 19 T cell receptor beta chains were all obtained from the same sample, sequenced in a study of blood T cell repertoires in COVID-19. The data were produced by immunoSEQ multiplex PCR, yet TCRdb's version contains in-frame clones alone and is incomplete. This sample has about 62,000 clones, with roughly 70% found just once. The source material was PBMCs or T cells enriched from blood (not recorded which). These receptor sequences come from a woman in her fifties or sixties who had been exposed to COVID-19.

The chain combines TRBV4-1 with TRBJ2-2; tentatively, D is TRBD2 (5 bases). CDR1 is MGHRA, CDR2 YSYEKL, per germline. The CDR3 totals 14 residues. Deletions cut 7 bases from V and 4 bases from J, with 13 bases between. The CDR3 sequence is CASTRNEGTGELFF. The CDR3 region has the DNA TGCGCCAGCACCCGAAATGAGGGCACCGGGGAGCTGTTTTTT.

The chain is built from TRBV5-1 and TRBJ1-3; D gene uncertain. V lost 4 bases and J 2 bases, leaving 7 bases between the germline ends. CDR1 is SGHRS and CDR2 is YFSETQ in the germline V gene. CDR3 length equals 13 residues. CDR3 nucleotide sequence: TGCGCCAGCAGCCTCGGGGCTGGAAACACCATATATTTT. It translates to CASSLGAGNTIYF.

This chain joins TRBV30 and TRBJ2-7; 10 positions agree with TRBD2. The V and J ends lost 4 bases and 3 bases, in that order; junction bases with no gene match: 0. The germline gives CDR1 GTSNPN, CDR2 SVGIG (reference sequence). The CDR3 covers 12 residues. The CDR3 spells CAWTSGSYEQYF. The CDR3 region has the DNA TGTGCCTGGACTAGCGGGAGCTACGAGCAGTACTTC.

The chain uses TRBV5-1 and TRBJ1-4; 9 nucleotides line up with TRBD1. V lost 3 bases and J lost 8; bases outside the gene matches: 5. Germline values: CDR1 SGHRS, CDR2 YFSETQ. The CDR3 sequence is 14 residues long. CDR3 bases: TGCGCCAGCAGCTCTGGGACAGGGTGGGAAAAACTGTTTTTT. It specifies CASSSGTGWEKLFF.

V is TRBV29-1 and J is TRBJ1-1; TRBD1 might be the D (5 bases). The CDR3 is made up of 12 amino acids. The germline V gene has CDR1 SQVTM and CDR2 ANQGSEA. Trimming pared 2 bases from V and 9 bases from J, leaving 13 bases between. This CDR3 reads CSVERQGLKAFF. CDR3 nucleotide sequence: TGCAGCGTTGAACGGCAGGGTTTAAAAGCTTTCTTT.

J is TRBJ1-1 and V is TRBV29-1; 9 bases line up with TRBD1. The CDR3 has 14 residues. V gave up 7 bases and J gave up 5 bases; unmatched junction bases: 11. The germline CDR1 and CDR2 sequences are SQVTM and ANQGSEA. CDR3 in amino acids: CSARPGQGRTEAFF. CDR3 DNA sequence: TGCAGCGCCCGACCGGGACAGGGTAGGACTGAAGCTTTCTTT.

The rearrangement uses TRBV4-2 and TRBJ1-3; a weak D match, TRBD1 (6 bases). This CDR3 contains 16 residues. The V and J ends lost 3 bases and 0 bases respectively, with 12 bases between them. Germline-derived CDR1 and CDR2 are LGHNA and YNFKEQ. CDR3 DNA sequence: TGTGCCAGCAGCCAGATCGGACAGCACTCTGGAAACACCATATATTTT. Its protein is CASSQIGQHSGNTIYF.

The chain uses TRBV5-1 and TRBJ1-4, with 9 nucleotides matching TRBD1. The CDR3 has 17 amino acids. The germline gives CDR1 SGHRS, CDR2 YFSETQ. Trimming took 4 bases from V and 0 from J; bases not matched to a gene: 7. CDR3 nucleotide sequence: TGCGCCAGCAGCCCCGGACAGGGGACTGCAACTAATGAAAAACTGTTTTTT. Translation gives CASSPGQGTATNEKLFF.

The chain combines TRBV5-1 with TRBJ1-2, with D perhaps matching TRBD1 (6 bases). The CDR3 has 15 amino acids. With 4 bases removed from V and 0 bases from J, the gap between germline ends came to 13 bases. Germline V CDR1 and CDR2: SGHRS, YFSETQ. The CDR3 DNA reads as TGCGCCAGCAGCCGCGGTTCAGGGGCTAACTATGGCTACACCTTC. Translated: CASSRGSGANYGYTF.

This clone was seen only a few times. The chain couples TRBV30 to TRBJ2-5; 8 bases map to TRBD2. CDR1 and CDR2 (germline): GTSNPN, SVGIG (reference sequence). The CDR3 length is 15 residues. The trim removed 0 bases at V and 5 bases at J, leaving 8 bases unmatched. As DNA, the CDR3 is TGTGCCTGGAGTGTACTGGCGGGGGGAAGGGAGACCCAGTACTTC. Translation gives CAWSVLAGGRETQYF.

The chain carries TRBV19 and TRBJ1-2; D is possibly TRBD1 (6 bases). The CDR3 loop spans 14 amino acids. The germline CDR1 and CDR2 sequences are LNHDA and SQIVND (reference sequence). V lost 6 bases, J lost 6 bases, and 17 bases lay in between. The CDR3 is CASSGARGRDGYTF. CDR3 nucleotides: TGTGCCAGTAGCGGGGCCAGGGGACGGGATGGCTACACCTTC.

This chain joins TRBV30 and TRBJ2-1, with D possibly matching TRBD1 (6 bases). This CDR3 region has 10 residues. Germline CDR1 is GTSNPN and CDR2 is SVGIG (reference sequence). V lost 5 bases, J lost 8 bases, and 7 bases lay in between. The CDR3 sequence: CAWGGHEQFF. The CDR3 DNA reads TGTGCCTGGGGGGGCCATGAGCAGTTCTTC. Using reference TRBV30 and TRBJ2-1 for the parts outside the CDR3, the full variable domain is SQTIHQWPATLVQPVGSPLSLECTVEGTSNPNLYWYRQAAGRGLQLLFYSVGIGQISSEVPQNLSASRPQDRQFILSSKKLLLSDSGFYLCAWGGHEQFFGPGTRLTVL.

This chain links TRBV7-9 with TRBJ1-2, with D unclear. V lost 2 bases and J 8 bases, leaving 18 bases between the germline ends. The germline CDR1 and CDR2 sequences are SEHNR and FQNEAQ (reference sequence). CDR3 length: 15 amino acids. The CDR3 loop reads CASSLRRPGLEGYTF. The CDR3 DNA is TGTGCCAGCAGCTTACGCCGACCGGGTTTGGAAGGCTACACCTTC.

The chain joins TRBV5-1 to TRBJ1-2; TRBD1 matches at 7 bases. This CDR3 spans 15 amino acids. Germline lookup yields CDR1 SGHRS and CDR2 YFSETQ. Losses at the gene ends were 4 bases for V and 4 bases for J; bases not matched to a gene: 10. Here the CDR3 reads CASSVDRVSLYGYTF. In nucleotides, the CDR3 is TGCGCCAGCAGCGTCGACAGGGTCAGCCTCTATGGCTACACCTTC.

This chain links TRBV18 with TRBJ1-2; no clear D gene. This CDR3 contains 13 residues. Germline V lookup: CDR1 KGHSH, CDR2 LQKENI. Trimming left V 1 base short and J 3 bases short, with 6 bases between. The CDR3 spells CASSPRLDYGYTF. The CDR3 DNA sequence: TGTGCCAGCTCACCACGGCTCGACTATGGCTACACCTTC.

The CDR3 DNA sequence: TGTGCCAGCAGCTTGGGACAGGGCGGCTACACCTTC. It codes for CASSLGQGGYTF. V usage is TRBV7-9 and J usage is TRBJ1-2; 9 nucleotides align to TRBD1. The germline V gene has CDR1 SEHNR and CDR2 FQNEAQ (reference sequence). This CDR3 comprises 12 residues. V was clipped by 3 bases and J by 8 bases; unmatched bases: 1.

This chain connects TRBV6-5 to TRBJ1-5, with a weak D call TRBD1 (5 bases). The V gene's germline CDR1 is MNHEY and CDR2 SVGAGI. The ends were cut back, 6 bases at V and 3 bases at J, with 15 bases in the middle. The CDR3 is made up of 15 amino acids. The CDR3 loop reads CASRLQGVFNQPQHF. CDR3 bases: TGTGCCAGCAGGCTCCAAGGGGTCTTCAATCAGCCCCAGCATTTT.

Here the CDR3 DNA reads TGTGCCACCAGCAGAGGGGGACAGGGAAGTGGAGAAAAACTGTTTTTT. Its protein product is CATSRGGQGSGEKLFF. This chain links TRBV15 with TRBJ1-4; 9 nucleotides align to TRBD1. The length of the CDR3 is 16 residues. The germline V gene encodes CDR1 LNHNV and CDR2 YYDKDF (reference sequence). The J segment lost 8 bases and the V segment lost 1 base, leaving 8 bases of the junction unmatched.

CDR3 in DNA: TGTGCCAGCAGCTCACAGGACACCGGGGAGCTGTTTTTT. Its protein product is CASSSQDTGELFF. The chain combines TRBV5-6 with TRBJ2-2; maybe TRBD1 (5 bases). Per the germline V gene, CDR1 is SGHDT and CDR2 is YYEEEE. The CDR3 has 13 residues. Trimming took off 3 bases at V and 3 bases at J, with 6 bases between the two ends. The entire variable domain, with the rest obtained from reference TRBV5-6 and TRBJ2-2, is as follows: DAGVTQSPTHLIKTRGQQVTLRCSPKSGHDTVSWYQQALGQGPQFIFQYYEEEERQRGNFPDRFSGHQFPNYSSELNVNALLLGDSALYLCASSSQDTGELFFGEGSRLTVL.